Following are 27 T cell receptor beta chains from one sample sequenced in a study of blood T cell repertoires in COVID-19. The method was immunoSEQ multiplex PCR; TCRdb's version includes in-frame clones alone and lacks a portion of them. This table has around 99,000 clones, over 75% appearing once. What was sequenced was peripheral blood. The receptors derive from a woman in her forties or fifties with acute or convalescent COVID-19.

The V and J genes are TRBV2 and TRBJ1-2; 9 nucleotides line up with TRBD1. The CDR3 runs to 13 residues. J gave up 2 bases and V 5 bases, and 0 bases lay outside the gene matches. Per the germline V gene, CDR1 is SNHLY and CDR2 is FYNNEI. In nucleotides, the CDR3 is TGTGCCAGCAGTACAGGGGGCAACTATGGCTACACCTTC. Protein product: CASSTGGNYGYTF.

The chain links TRBV7-2 to TRBJ1-4, with a possible D match to TRBD1 (5 bases). Germline V gene data show CDR1 as SGHTA and CDR2 as FQGNSA. The length of the CDR3 is 14 residues. The ends were cut back, 4 bases at V and 0 bases at J, with 6 bases in the middle. In nucleotides, the CDR3 is TGTGCCAGCAGCTACAGGTCAACTAATGAAAAACTGTTTTTT. Translated: CASSYRSTNEKLFF. Filled out from reference TRBV7-2 and TRBJ1-4, the complete variable domain reads GAGVSQSPSNKVTEKGKDVELRCDPISGHTALYWYRQSLGQGLEFLIYFQGNSAPDKSGLPSDRFSAERTGGSVSTLTIQRTQQEDSAVYLCASSYRSTNEKLFFGSGTQLSVL.

This clone was recorded only once. The V gene is TRBV6-5, the J gene TRBJ1-4; weak D call: TRBD1 (6 bases). This CDR3 contains 14 residues. V was trimmed by 2 bases and J by 8 bases, leaving 12 bases between them. Germline V gene lookup returns CDR1 MNHEY and CDR2 SVGAGI. The CDR3 nucleotides are TGTGCCAGCAGTTACGGGGGCGCGACGGAAAAACTGTTTTTT. Its translation: CASSYGGATEKLFF.

The chain employs TRBV6-5 and TRBJ1-1; 7 nucleotides line up with TRBD1. V gave up 6 bases and J gave up 0 bases; unmatched junction bases: 7. CDR1 is MNHEY and CDR2 is SVGAGI in the germline V gene. The CDR3 consists of 15 residues. The CDR3 spells CASRGTATMNTEAFF. In DNA, the CDR3 is TGTGCCAGCAGAGGGACAGCGACCATGAACACTGAAGCTTTCTTT.

The rearrangement links TRBV2 to TRBJ1-5; D remains unclear. CDR3 length: 14 residues. Trimming took 2 bases from V and 5 from J, leaving 10 bases between them. Germline-derived CDR1 and CDR2 are SNHLY and FYNNEI. The CDR3 DNA reads TGTGCCAGCAGTGAATCGGGTGCTCATCAGCCCCAGCATTTT. Protein sequence: CASSESGAHQPQHF.

The chain couples TRBV19 to TRBJ1-5; tentative D call: TRBD1 (5 bases). CDR3 length: 17 residues. The germline V and J ends were trimmed by 3 bases and 5 bases, with 20 bases remaining between them. Looked up from germline, CDR1 is LNHDA and CDR2 is SQIVND (reference sequence). The DNA for the CDR3 is TGTGCCAGTAGTATCCCCGGAGGGGTGATGTTTGATCAGCCCCAGCATTTT. It is translated as CASSIPGGVMFDQPQHF.

The V gene is TRBV5-1, the J gene TRBJ1-5, with D possibly being TRBD1 (5 bases). This CDR3 is built from 18 residues. Germline CDR1 reads SGHRS; CDR2 reads YFSETQ. V was clipped by 4 bases and J by 0 bases, with 20 bases between them. The DNA of the CDR3 is TGCGCCAGCAGCCCTCGCCCTAACCAGGGAGGTAGCAATCAGCCCCAGCATTTT. It translates to CASSPRPNQGGSNQPQHF.

The chain couples TRBV19 to TRBJ1-5; TRBD1 matches at 11 bases. The CDR3 sequence is 16 residues long. Germline V gene lookup returns CDR1 LNHDA and CDR2 SQIVND (reference sequence). With 5 bases clipped from V and 6 bases from J, the junction kept 9 bases outside the gene matches. The CDR3 DNA reads as TGTGCCAGTAGTTTCCTCGGGACAGGGGGTGGTCAGCCCCAGCATTTT. Translating gives CASSFLGTGGGQPQHF.

J is TRBJ1-1 and V is TRBV18, with unresolved D. V was shortened by 3 bases and J by 7 bases, with 18 bases between the two germline ends. The CDR3 length is 15 residues. The germline gives CDR1 KGHSH, CDR2 LQKENI. The CDR3 protein is CASSPGSYAEGEAFF. The CDR3 region has the DNA TGTGCCAGCTCACCCGGCAGTTATGCCGAGGGTGAAGCTTTCTTT.

This clone has only one observation. This chain links TRBV5-1 with TRBJ1-1; 8 nucleotides match TRBD1. The V gene end was trimmed by 6 bases and the J gene end by 3 bases; junction bases not matched to a gene: 7. Germline lookup yields CDR1 SGHRS and CDR2 YFSETQ. The CDR3 loop spans 14 amino acids. The CDR3 is CASTRQGQHTEAFF. CDR3 nucleotide sequence: TGCGCCAGCACCCGACAGGGGCAGCACACTGAAGCTTTCTTT.

The V gene is TRBV7-9, the J gene TRBJ1-1, with 7 bases fitting TRBD1. V was pared by 4 bases and J by 4 bases, with 6 bases of the junction left unmatched. Germline V gene sequence: CDR1 SEHNR, CDR2 FQNEAQ (reference sequence). The CDR3 consists of 14 residues. As DNA, the CDR3 is TGTGCCAGCAGCTATCCAGGGGGTGGCACTGAAGCTTTCTTT. Translated, it gives CASSYPGGGTEAFF. The full variable domain, completed using reference TRBV7-9 and TRBJ1-1, is DTGVSQNPRHKITKRGQNVTFRCDPISEHNRLYWYRQTLGQGPEFLTYFQNEAQLEKSRLLSDRFSAERPKGSFSTLEIQRTEQGDSAMYLCASSYPGGGTEAFFGQGTRLTVV.

The chain links TRBV28 to TRBJ2-7; D uncertain. Per the germline V gene, CDR1 is MDHEN and CDR2 is SYDVKM. There are 21 residues in the CDR3. The V end lost 3 bases, the J end lost 6 bases, and 36 bases lay between the germline ends. The CDR3 spells CASSFSSLSVRVGRLSSEQYF. The CDR3 nucleotides are TGTGCCAGCAGTTTTTCCTCTCTTTCGGTTCGGGTCGGCCGGTTAAGTAGCGAGCAGTACTTC.

The chain links TRBV25-1 to TRBJ2-7; weak D call: TRBD1 (5 bases). The V gene lost 11 bases and the J gene lost 0 bases, with 17 bases spanning the gap. CDR3 length equals 14 residues. From germline, CDR1 is MGHDK and CDR2 SYGVNS. In DNA form, the CDR3 reads TGTGCCGGGCGGAAGACAGCCAACTCCTACGAGCAGTACTTC. It codes for CAGRKTANSYEQYF.

Points on this clone: An end of the junction differs from the germline gene, which may be a read error. The CDR3 bases are TGTGCCAGCAGCTTAGCCCGGACTAGCGGGGGGCTCCACTTC. Its protein is CASSLARTSGGLHF. The chain recombines TRBV7-6 with TRBJ2-7, with TRBD2 identical over 14 bases. Germline values: CDR1 SGHVS, CDR2 FNYEAQ. The CDR3 is 14 amino acids. Filled out from reference TRBV7-6 and TRBJ2-7, the complete variable domain reads GAGVSQSPRYKVTKRGQDVALRCDPISGHVSLYWYRQALGQGPEFLTYFNYEAQQDKSGLPNDRFSAERPEGSISTLTIQRTEQRDSAMYRCASSLARTSGGLHFGPGTRLTVT.

V and J are TRBV6-2 or TRBV6-3 and TRBJ1-2; 9 bases are a match to TRBD1. The germline V gene has CDR1 MNHEY and CDR2 SVGEGT. V shed 5 bases and J 3 bases; nucleotides not matched to a gene: 7. The CDR3 length is 15 residues. The CDR3 protein is CASSNTGTGHYGYTF. In DNA, the CDR3 is TGTGCCAGCAGTAATACCGGGACAGGGCACTATGGCTACACCTTC.

J is TRBJ2-7 and V is TRBV19, with 9 bases matching TRBD1. The germline V gene has CDR1 LNHDA and CDR2 SQIVND (reference sequence). With 5 bases clipped from V and 6 bases from J, the junction kept 8 bases outside the gene matches. This CDR3 region has 14 residues. For the CDR3, the DNA is TGTGCCAGTAGTCCAGGACAGGGGACGAGCGAGCAGTACTTC. Translation gives CASSPGQGTSEQYF.

The V and J genes are TRBV11-2 and TRBJ1-2; 7 bases fit TRBD1. CDR3 length: 17 residues. V lost 3 bases to trimming and J lost 0 bases; unmatched junction nucleotides: 10. The germline CDR1 and CDR2 sequences are SGHAT and FQNNGV. The CDR3 protein is CASSFGTANLANYGYTF. The CDR3 region has the DNA TGTGCCAGCAGCTTCGGGACAGCTAATTTAGCTAACTATGGCTACACCTTC. The full variable domain, in which reference TRBV11-2 and TRBJ1-2 provide the parts outside the CDR3, is EAGVAQSPRYKIIEKRQSVAFWCNPISGHATLYWYQQILGQGPKLLIQFQNNGVVDDSQLPKDRFSAERLKGVDSTLKIQPAKLEDSAVYLCASSFGTANLANYGYTFGSGTRLTVV.

The gene calls are TRBV5-8 and TRBJ1-2; TRBD1 agrees at 8 bases. Trimming cost V 2 bases and J 8 bases; bases outside gene matches: 8. The CDR3 runs to 14 residues. Germline loops: CDR1 SGHTS, CDR2 YDEGEE. The CDR3 region is CASSFAGGYEGYTF. CDR3 in DNA: TGTGCCAGCAGCTTTGCAGGGGGCTATGAAGGCTACACCTTC.

Comments on this clone: This sample also contains other DNA sequences that code for the same CDR3. The chain recombines TRBV7-9 with TRBJ1-4; TRBD1 aligns across 9 bases. This CDR3 has 14 amino acids. V lost 3 bases, J lost 4 bases, and 0 bases stayed unmatched. Germline-derived CDR1 and CDR2 are SEHNR and FQNEAQ (reference sequence). The CDR3 spells CASSLGQGNEKLFF. In DNA, the CDR3 is TGTGCCAGCAGCTTGGGACAGGGTAATGAAAAACTGTTTTTT.

The rearrangement links TRBV2 to TRBJ1-5; 10 nucleotides agree with TRBD1. The germline V gene encodes CDR1 SNHLY and CDR2 FYNNEI. The CDR3 is made up of 14 amino acids. With 6 bases clipped from V and 6 bases from J, the junction kept 5 bases outside the gene matches. The CDR3 loop is CASSQGTGAQPQHF. CDR3 in DNA: TGTGCCAGCAGCCAAGGGACAGGGGCTCAGCCCCAGCATTTT.

The table lists this clone with a count of one. CDR3 in amino acids: CASSYKGVTEAFF. In DNA form, the CDR3 reads TGTGCCAGCAGTTATAAAGGGGTCACTGAAGCTTTCTTT. The rearrangement uses TRBV6-5 and TRBJ1-1; D possibly corresponds to TRBD1 (5 bases). V dropped 3 bases and J dropped 4 bases, with 9 bases sitting between them. The CDR3 totals 13 residues. Germline V gives CDR1 MNHEY, CDR2 SVGAGI.

The chain uses TRBV6-1 and TRBJ1-1; 7 bases map to TRBD1. The germline V gene has CDR1 MNHNS and CDR2 SASEGT. V shed 3 bases and J 4 bases; nucleotides not matched to a gene: 5. The CDR3 covers 14 residues. CDR3: CASSDPTGATEAFF. The CDR3 bases are TGTGCCAGCAGTGACCCAACAGGGGCCACTGAAGCTTTCTTT.

The V and J genes are TRBV6-5 and TRBJ1-3; 12 bases fit TRBD1. Trimming removed 4 bases from V and 4 bases from J; junction bases left unmatched: 5. This CDR3 has 16 amino acids. CDR1 and CDR2 (germline): MNHEY, SVGAGI. The CDR3 loop reads CASSSGTGGPGNTIYF. CDR3 bases: TGTGCCAGCAGTTCCGGGACAGGGGGCCCCGGAAACACCATATATTTT.

The rearrangement uses TRBV3-1 (or the pseudogene TRBV3-2) and TRBJ1-4; D is possibly TRBD1 (6 bases). The V gene lost 4 bases and the J gene lost 3 bases, with 12 bases spanning the gap. The CDR3 sequence is 15 residues long. Germline V gives CDR1 LGHDT, CDR2 YNNKEL (reference sequence). CDR3 DNA sequence: TGTGCCAGCAGCCCCCAGGGGCGGTCTAATGAAAAACTGTTTTTT. This translates into CASSPQGRSNEKLFF.

The rearrangement links TRBV6-2 or TRBV6-3 to TRBJ1-1; 7 bases are a match to TRBD1. After removal of 6 bases from V and 0 bases from J, the junction contained 10 bases not matched to a gene. From germline, CDR1 is MNHEY and CDR2 SVGEGT. This CDR3 region has 16 residues. The CDR3 coding sequence is TGTGCCAGCAGCCCGTATCCTGACAGGGTGAACACTGAAGCTTTCTTT. Translated: CASSPYPDRVNTEAFF.

This clone was seen a handful of times. The chain uses TRBV6-5 and TRBJ1-5, with TRBD1 as a possible D gene (5 bases). This CDR3 comprises 13 residues. Trimming cost V 8 bases and J 4 bases, with 12 bases left between them. Germline V lookup: CDR1 MNHEY, CDR2 SVGAGI. CDR3 in amino acids: CASSRGGNQPQHF. The CDR3 coding sequence is TGTGCCAGCTCCCGGGGGGGAAATCAGCCCCAGCATTTT.

This sequence joins TRBV28 and TRBJ1-2, with D hard to call. V gave up 3 bases and J gave up 6 bases, with 11 bases separating them. Germline values: CDR1 MDHEN, CDR2 SYDVKM. CDR3 length: 13 amino acids. The CDR3 sequence: CASSFSGLDGYTF. The CDR3 DNA is TGTGCCAGCAGTTTTAGTGGGCTCGATGGCTACACCTTC.